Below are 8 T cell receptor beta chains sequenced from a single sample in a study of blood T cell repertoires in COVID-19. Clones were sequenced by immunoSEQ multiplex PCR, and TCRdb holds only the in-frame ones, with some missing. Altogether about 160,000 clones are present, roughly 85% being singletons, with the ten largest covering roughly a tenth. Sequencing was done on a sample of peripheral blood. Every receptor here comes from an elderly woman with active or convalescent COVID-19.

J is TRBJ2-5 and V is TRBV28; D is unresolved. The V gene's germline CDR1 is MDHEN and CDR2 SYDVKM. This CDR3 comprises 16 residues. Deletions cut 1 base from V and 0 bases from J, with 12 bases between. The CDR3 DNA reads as TGTGCCAGCAGTTTATTTTCCAATTCATACCAAGAGACCCAGTACTTC. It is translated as CASSLFSNSYQETQYF.

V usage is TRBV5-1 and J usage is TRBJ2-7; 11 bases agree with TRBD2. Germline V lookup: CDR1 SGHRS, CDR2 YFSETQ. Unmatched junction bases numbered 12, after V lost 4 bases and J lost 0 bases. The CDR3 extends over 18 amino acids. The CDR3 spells CASSPTSGTADFSYEQYF. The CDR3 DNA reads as TGCGCCAGCAGCCCGACTAGCGGGACCGCTGATTTCTCCTACGAGCAGTACTTC. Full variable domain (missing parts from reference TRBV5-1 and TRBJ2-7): KAGVTQTPRYLIKTRGQQVTLSCSPISGHRSVSWYQQTPGQGLQFLFEYFSETQRNKGNFPGRFSGRQFSNSRSEMNVSTLELGDSALYLCASSPTSGTADFSYEQYFGPGTRLTVT.

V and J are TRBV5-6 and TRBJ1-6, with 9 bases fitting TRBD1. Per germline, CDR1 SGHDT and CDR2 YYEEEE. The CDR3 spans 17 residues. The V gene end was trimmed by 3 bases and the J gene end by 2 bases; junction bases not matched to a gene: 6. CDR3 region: CASSSYRGQAYNSPLHF. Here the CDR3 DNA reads TGTGCCAGCAGCTCTTACAGGGGGCAGGCCTATAATTCACCCCTCCACTTT.

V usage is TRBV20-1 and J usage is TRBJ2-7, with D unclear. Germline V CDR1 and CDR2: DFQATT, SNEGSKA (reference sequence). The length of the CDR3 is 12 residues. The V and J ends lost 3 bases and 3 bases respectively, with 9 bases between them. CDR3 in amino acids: CSASGPDYEQYF. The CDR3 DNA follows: TGCAGTGCTAGTGGGCCAGACTACGAGCAGTACTTC.

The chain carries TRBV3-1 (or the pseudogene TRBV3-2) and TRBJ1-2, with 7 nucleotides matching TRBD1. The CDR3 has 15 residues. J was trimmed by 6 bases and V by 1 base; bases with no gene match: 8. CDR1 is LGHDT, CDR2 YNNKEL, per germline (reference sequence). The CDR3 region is CASSQAGQVLNGYTF. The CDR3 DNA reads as TGTGCCAGCAGCCAAGCAGGACAGGTTTTGAATGGCTACACCTTC.

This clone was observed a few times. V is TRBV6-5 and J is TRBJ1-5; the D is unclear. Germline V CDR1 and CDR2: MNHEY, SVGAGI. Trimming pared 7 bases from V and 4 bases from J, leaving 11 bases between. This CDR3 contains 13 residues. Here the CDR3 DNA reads TGTGCCAGCAATGTACAGTTGAATCAGCCCCAGCATTTT. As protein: CASNVQLNQPQHF.

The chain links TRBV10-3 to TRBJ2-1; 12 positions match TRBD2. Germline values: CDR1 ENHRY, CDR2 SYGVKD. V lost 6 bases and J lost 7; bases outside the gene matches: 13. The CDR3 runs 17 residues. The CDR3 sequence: CAIRRTTLAGGLNEQFF. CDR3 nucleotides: TGTGCCATCAGGCGGACAACCCTAGCGGGAGGGCTTAATGAGCAGTTCTTC.

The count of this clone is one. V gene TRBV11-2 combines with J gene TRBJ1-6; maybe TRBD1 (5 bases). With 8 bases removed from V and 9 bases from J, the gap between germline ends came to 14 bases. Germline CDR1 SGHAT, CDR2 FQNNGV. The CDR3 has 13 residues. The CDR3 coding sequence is TGTGCCAGCGCCAATTTAGGGGTTTCACCCCTCCACTTT. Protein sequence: CASANLGVSPLHF.